Below, 17 T cell receptor beta chains from the same sample are listed, as sequenced in a study of cytomegalovirus exposure and HLA in healthy donors. Primers included in the PCR were 60 Vbeta and 13 Jbeta primers. Sequencing was performed with immunoSEQ multiplex PCR; in TCRdb, only in-frame clones are kept and a portion is missing. The data show tens of thousands of clones, approximately 71% seen once. The sample consisted of PBMCs. These TCRs come from a woman aged 40 to 55 in good health and CMV-seropositive.

The V gene is TRBV9, the J gene TRBJ2-6; D perhaps matches TRBD2 (5 bases). The germline V gene has CDR1 SGDLS and CDR2 YYNGEE. The ends were cut back, 4 bases at V and 2 bases at J, with 13 bases in the middle. CDR3 length equals 16 residues. In DNA form, the CDR3 reads TGTGCCAGCAGCCCTCGGACCGGGGCTGGGGCCAACGTCCTGACTTTC. It encodes CASSPRTGAGANVLTF.

The CDR3 nucleotides are TGTGCCAGCAGCCCCCTAGGGGACAATGAGCAGTTCTTC. Amino acid sequence: CASSPLGDNEQFF. The J gene is TRBJ2-1, the V gene TRBV6-6; tentatively, D is TRBD1 (5 bases). Trimming took 6 bases from V and 5 from J, leaving 11 bases between them. CDR3 length: 13 residues. Germline V gene lookup returns CDR1 MNHNY and CDR2 SVGAGI (reference sequence).

This clone has just a few counts. The J gene is TRBJ2-1, the V gene TRBV5-4; 12 bases map to TRBD2. CDR3 length: 18 amino acids. The germline V gene encodes CDR1 SGHNT and CDR2 YYREEE (reference sequence). V lost 3 bases and J lost 5; bases outside the gene matches: 12. The CDR3 DNA reads TGTGCCAGCAGCTCCCCGAAGGCTAGCGGGGGGGTTAACAATGAGCAGTTCTTC. This translates into CASSSPKASGGVNNEQFF.

The gene calls are TRBV2 and TRBJ1-1; 9 bases map to TRBD1. With 6 bases clipped from V and 5 bases from J, the junction kept 7 bases outside the gene matches. The germline V gene has CDR1 SNHLY and CDR2 FYNNEI. The CDR3 has 14 amino acids. As DNA, the CDR3 is TGTGCCAGCAGCCCCCTGACAGGGGGTACTGAAGCTTTCTTT. It translates to CASSPLTGGTEAFF.

The rearrangement links TRBV19 to TRBJ2-2; TRBD2 is a possible D gene (6 bases). Germline V gives CDR1 LNHDA, CDR2 SQIVND (reference sequence). V gave up 1 base and J gave up 4 bases, with 10 bases separating them. The CDR3 sequence is 15 residues long. Written as DNA, the CDR3 is TGTGCCAGTAGTATAGTCGGCGGGGTCACCGGGGAGCTGTTTTTT. Residues: CASSIVGGVTGELFF.

The chain carries TRBV6-5 and TRBJ2-1, with a weak D call TRBD2 (7 bases). From germline, CDR1 is MNHEY and CDR2 SVGAGI. The CDR3 runs to 15 residues. The germline V and J ends were trimmed by 1 base and 8 bases, with 15 bases remaining between them. The CDR3 DNA follows: TGTGCCAGCAGTTACTGGGGGGGCCGCGGGGATGAGCAGTTCTTC. Protein: CASSYWGGRGDEQFF.

This clone occurred once. The chain couples TRBV5-1 to TRBJ2-3; 11 nucleotides match TRBD2. The CDR3 covers 15 residues. Germline loops: CDR1 SGHRS, CDR2 YFSETQ. The J segment lost 1 base and the V segment lost 2 bases, leaving 0 bases of the junction unmatched. The CDR3 region is CASSLLAGGTDTQYF. The CDR3, as DNA: TGCGCCAGCAGCTTACTAGCGGGGGGCACAGATACGCAGTATTTT.

CDR3 amino acids: CASRVTSGGGPGELFF. CDR3 in DNA: TGTGCCAGCAGAGTCACTAGCGGGGGGGGCCCCGGGGAGCTGTTTTTT. The chain couples TRBV2 to TRBJ2-2; 13 nucleotides align to TRBD2. Trimming removed 6 bases from V and 6 bases from J; junction bases left unmatched: 7. CDR1 and CDR2 (germline): SNHLY, FYNNEI. This CDR3 is built from 16 residues.

The rearrangement links TRBV6-1 to TRBJ2-1; perhaps TRBD1 as D (5 bases). This CDR3 is built from 15 residues. Trimming left V 0 bases short and J 4 bases short, with 10 bases between. Germline V lookup: CDR1 MNHNS, CDR2 SASEGT. CDR3 in DNA: TGTGCCAGCAGTGAAGCGCGGACACATTACAATGAGCAGTTCTTC. Amino acid sequence: CASSEARTHYNEQFF.

The chain couples TRBV27 to TRBJ2-1; TRBD1 agrees at 7 bases. This CDR3 contains 15 residues. Trimming took 6 bases from V and 3 from J; bases not matched to a gene: 8. Germline V gene data show CDR1 as MNHEY and CDR2 as SMNVEV (reference sequence). The CDR3 here is CASSSDRTSYNEQFF. In DNA form, the CDR3 reads TGTGCCAGCAGCTCGGACAGGACCAGCTACAATGAGCAGTTCTTC.

The chain employs TRBV25-1 and TRBJ1-1; D is unclear. Trimming shortened V by 5 bases and J by 7 bases, and 11 bases separated the two germline ends. The CDR3 sequence is 12 residues long. Germline V gene data show CDR1 as MGHDK and CDR2 as SYGVNS. CDR3 coding DNA: TGTGCCAGCAGTCCAGATTCCGATGAAGCTTTCTTT. It is translated as CASSPDSDEAFF.

The chain carries TRBV19 and TRBJ2-7; D is unresolved. CDR3 length: 13 amino acids. CDR1 is LNHDA and CDR2 is SQIVND in the germline V gene (reference sequence). Trimming removed 0 bases from V and 7 bases from J, with 10 bases in between. The CDR3 is CASSIDVRGEQYF. The CDR3 DNA sequence: TGTGCCAGTAGTATAGATGTCAGAGGTGAGCAGTACTTC.

The chain employs TRBV5-4 and TRBJ2-3; 15 nucleotides agree with TRBD2. Per the germline V gene, CDR1 is SGHNT and CDR2 is YYREEE (reference sequence). V was pared by 4 bases and J by 5 bases, with 5 bases of the junction left unmatched. The CDR3 has 16 residues. The DNA for the CDR3 is TGTGCCAGCAGCCCGGGACTAGCGGGGGGAGGAGATACGCAGTATTTT. It specifies CASSPGLAGGGDTQYF.

V gene TRBV2 combines with J gene TRBJ1-5; D gene unclear. This CDR3 comprises 14 residues. CDR1 is SNHLY, CDR2 FYNNEI, per germline. V was trimmed by 7 bases and J by 4 bases, leaving 14 bases between them. The CDR3 protein is CASMERERNQPQHF. CDR3 sequence (DNA): TGTGCCAGCATGGAAAGGGAGCGAAATCAGCCCCAGCATTTT.

The V and J genes are TRBV11-3 and TRBJ2-1; 12 positions match TRBD2. Trimming took 2 bases from V and 8 from J; bases not matched to a gene: 4. The CDR3 contains 15 residues. Germline V gives CDR1 SGHNT, CDR2 YENEEA. The CDR3 bases are TGTGCCAGCAGCTTACTAGCGGGGGGGCGCTATGAGCAGTTCTTC. It encodes CASSLLAGGRYEQFF.

This clone was detected only once. This chain links TRBV7-6 with TRBJ1-1; D is perhaps TRBD1 (5 bases). V shed 1 base and J shed 8 bases, with 11 bases lying between them. Germline V gives CDR1 SGHVS, CDR2 FNYEAQ. The CDR3 has 13 residues. The CDR3 sequence is CASSLGRGAEAFF. The CDR3 DNA sequence: TGTGCCAGCAGCTTAGGGAGGGGAGCCGAAGCTTTCTTT. The whole variable domain, remainder taken from reference TRBV7-6 and TRBJ1-1, is GAGVSQSPRYKVTKRGQDVALRCDPISGHVSLYWYRQALGQGPEFLTYFNYEAQQDKSGLPNDRFSAERPEGSISTLTIQRTEQRDSAMYRCASSLGRGAEAFFGQGTRLTVV.

The J gene is TRBJ1-4, the V gene TRBV7-2; 7 bases align to TRBD1. Per the germline V gene, CDR1 is SGHTA and CDR2 is FQGNSA. The CDR3 is 12 residues long. The J segment lost 8 bases and the V segment lost 4 bases, leaving 1 base of the junction unmatched. The CDR3 DNA is TGTGCCAGCAGCTCACAGGGGGAAAAACTGTTTTTT. It yields the protein CASSSQGEKLFF. The full variable domain, completed using reference TRBV7-2 and TRBJ1-4, is GAGVSQSPSNKVTEKGKDVELRCDPISGHTALYWYRQSLGQGLEFLIYFQGNSAPDKSGLPSDRFSAERTGGSVSTLTIQRTQQEDSAVYLCASSSQGEKLFFGSGTQLSVL.